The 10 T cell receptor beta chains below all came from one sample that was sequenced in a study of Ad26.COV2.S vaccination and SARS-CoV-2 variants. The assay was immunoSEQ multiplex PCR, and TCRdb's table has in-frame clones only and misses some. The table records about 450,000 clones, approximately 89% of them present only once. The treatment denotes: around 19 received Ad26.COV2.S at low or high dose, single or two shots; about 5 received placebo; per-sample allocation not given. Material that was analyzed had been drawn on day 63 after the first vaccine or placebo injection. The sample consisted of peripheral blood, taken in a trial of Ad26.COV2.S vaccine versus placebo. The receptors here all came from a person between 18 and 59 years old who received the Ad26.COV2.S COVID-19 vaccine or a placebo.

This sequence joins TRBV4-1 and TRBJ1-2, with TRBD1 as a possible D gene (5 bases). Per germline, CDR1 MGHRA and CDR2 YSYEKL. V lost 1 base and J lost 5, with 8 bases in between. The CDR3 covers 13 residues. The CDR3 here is CASSQAGGYGYTF. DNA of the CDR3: TGCGCCAGCAGCCAAGCGGGGGGGTATGGCTACACCTTC.

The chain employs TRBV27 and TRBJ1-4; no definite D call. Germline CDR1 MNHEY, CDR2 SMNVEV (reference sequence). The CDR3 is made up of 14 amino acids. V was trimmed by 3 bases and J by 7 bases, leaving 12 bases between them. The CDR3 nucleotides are TGTGCCAGCAGTTTGGCGGGGAGGATTGAAAAACTGTTTTTT. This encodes CASSLAGRIEKLFF. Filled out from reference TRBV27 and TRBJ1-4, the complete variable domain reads EAQVTQNPRYLITVTGKKLTVTCSQNMNHEYMSWYRQDPGLGLRQIYYSMNVEVTDKGDVPEGYKVSRKEKRNFPLILESPSPNQTSLYFCASSLAGRIEKLFFGSGTQLSVL.

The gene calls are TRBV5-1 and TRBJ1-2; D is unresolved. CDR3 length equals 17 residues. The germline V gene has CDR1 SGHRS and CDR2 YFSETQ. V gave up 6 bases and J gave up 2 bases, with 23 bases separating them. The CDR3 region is CASISGTPQDSNYGYTF. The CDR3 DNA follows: TGCGCCAGCATCAGTGGAACACCCCAGGATTCCAACTATGGCTACACCTTC.

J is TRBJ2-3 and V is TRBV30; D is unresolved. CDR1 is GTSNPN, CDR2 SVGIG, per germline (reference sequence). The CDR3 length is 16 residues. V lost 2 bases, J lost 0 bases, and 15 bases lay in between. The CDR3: CAWSPRGFSSTDTQYF. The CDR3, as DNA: TGTGCCTGGAGTCCCAGAGGATTTTCTAGCACAGATACGCAGTATTTT.

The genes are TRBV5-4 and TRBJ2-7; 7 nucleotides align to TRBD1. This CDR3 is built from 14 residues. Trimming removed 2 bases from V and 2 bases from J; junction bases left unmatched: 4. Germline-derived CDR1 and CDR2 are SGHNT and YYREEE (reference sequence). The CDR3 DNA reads TGTGCCAGCAGCTTTAAAGGGGGCCCCTACGAGCAGTACTTC. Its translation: CASSFKGGPYEQYF.

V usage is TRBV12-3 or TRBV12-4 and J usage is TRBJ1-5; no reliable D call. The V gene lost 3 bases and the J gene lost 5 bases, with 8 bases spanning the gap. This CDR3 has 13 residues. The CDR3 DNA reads TGTGCCAGCAGTTTCCAGCCTGATCAGCCCCAGCATTTT. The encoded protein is CASSFQPDQPQHF.

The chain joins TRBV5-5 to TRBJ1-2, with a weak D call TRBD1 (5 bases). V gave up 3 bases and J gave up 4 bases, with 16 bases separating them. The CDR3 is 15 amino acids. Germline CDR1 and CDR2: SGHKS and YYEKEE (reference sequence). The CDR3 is CASSYLGEIGYGYTF. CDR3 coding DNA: TGTGCCAGCAGCTACTTAGGGGAGATTGGCTATGGCTACACCTTC.

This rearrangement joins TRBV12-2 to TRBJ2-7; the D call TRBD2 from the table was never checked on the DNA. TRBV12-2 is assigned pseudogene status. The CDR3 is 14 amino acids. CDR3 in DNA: TGTGCAAGTCGCTCAGGAGGGCCTCTCTACGAGCAGTACGTC. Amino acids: CASRSGGPLYEQYV.

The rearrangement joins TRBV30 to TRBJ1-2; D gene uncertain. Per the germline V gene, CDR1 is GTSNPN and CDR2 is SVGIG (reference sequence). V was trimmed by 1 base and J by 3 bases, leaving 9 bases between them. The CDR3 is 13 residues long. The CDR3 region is CAWSDGRYYGYTF. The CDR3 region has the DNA TGTGCCTGGAGTGATGGACGGTACTATGGCTACACCTTC.

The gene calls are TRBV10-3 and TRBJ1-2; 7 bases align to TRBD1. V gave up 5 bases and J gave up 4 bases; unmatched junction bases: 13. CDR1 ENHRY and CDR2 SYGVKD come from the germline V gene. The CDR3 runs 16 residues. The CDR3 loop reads CAISNTGALRSYGYTF. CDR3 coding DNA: TGTGCCATCAGTAATACAGGGGCCCTACGATCCTATGGCTACACCTTC.